The 23 T cell receptor beta chains reported below all come from one sample, sequenced in a study of blood T cell repertoires in COVID-19. TCRdb's copy holds only in-frame clones and misses some; the assay was immunoSEQ multiplex PCR. The sample contains about 77,000 clones, approximately 88% of which appear only once. Sample: peripheral blood. Every receptor here comes from a woman older than 75 with acute or convalescent COVID-19.

This rearrangement joins TRBV9 to TRBJ2-3; 12 nucleotides agree with TRBD2. The CDR3 totals 18 residues. Germline V lookup: CDR1 SGDLS, CDR2 YYNGEE. V was clipped by 3 bases and J by 4 bases; unmatched bases: 12. The CDR3 spells CASSASPPTSGRADTQYF. DNA of the CDR3: TGTGCCAGCAGCGCCTCCCCCCCGACTAGCGGGAGAGCAGATACGCAGTATTTT.

This rearrangement joins TRBV7-9 to TRBJ2-1; 8 bases align to TRBD2. Losses at the gene ends were 5 bases for V and 6 bases for J; bases not matched to a gene: 9. The CDR3 totals 15 residues. Germline V lookup: CDR1 SEHNR, CDR2 FQNEAQ (reference sequence). CDR3 sequence reads: CASSPRASGPNEQFF. In DNA form, the CDR3 reads TGTGCCAGCAGCCCCAGGGCTAGCGGGCCCAATGAGCAGTTCTTC.

The chain combines TRBV7-3 with TRBJ2-1; 10 nucleotides agree with TRBD2. The CDR3 runs 16 residues. V gave up 5 bases and J gave up 7 bases; unmatched junction bases: 11. The germline CDR1 and CDR2 sequences are SGHTA and FQGTGA. Here the CDR3 DNA reads TGTGCCAGCAGCCCATCCCAGCGGGAGGGTTTTAATGAGCAGTTCTTC. This sequence encodes CASSPSQREGFNEQFF.

The chain joins TRBV7-3 to TRBJ2-1; 8 bases map to TRBD2. Germline CDR1 and CDR2: SGHTA and FQGTGA. With V trimmed by 2 bases and J by 12 bases, 6 bases remained unmatched. The CDR3 contains 13 residues. The CDR3 DNA reads TGTGCCAGCAGCTTACCGGGGGCGGGAGGGCAGTTCTTC. As protein: CASSLPGAGGQFF. The entire variable domain, with the rest obtained from reference TRBV7-3 and TRBJ2-1, is as follows: GAGVSQTPSNKVTEKGKYVELRCDPISGHTALYWYRQSLGQGPEFLIYFQGTGAADDSGLPNDRFFAVRPEGSVSTLKIQRTERGDSAVYLCASSLPGAGGQFFGPGTRLTVL.

The chain recombines TRBV5-1 with TRBJ2-2; weak D call: TRBD1 (6 bases). The CDR3 length is 14 residues. V lost 1 base to trimming and J lost 3 bases, with 7 bases between them. Germline loops: CDR1 SGHRS, CDR2 YFSETQ. CDR3 nucleotide sequence: TGCGCCAGCAGCTTGAACAGGGACACCGGGGAGCTGTTTTTT. Translation: CASSLNRDTGELFF.

The rearrangement uses TRBV5-1 and TRBJ1-1; D remains unclear. Between the trimmed V and J ends, which lost 0 bases and 1 base, there was a span of 4 bases. CDR1 is SGHRS and CDR2 is YFSETQ in the germline V gene. This CDR3 region has 13 residues. The chain's CDR3 is CASSLGENTEAFF. The CDR3 nucleotides read TGCGCCAGCAGCTTGGGAGAGAACACTGAAGCTTTCTTT.

This clone was detected only a few times. The chain is built from TRBV2 and TRBJ1-6; 8 bases map to TRBD1. Germline V gene data show CDR1 as SNHLY and CDR2 as FYNNEI. The CDR3 spans 15 residues. With V trimmed by 4 bases and J by 9 bases, 8 bases remained unmatched. In DNA, the CDR3 is TGTGCCAGCAGTGTCGGACAGGGCCTCCCTTCACCCCTCCACTTT. This sequence encodes CASSVGQGLPSPLHF.

The chain links TRBV5-1 to TRBJ1-1; D not certain. Germline loops: CDR1 SGHRS, CDR2 YFSETQ. The CDR3 extends over 14 amino acids. Trimming pared 0 bases from V and 7 bases from J, leaving 13 bases between. CDR3 nucleotide sequence: TGCGCCAGCAGCTTGGGTTTCCAGAATAATGAAGCTTTCTTT. This translates into CASSLGFQNNEAFF.

The chain is built from TRBV12-5 and TRBJ1-5; the D gene is possibly TRBD1 (6 bases). Trimming cost V 3 bases and J 4 bases, with 13 bases left between them. Germline-derived CDR1 and CDR2 are LGHNT and FRNRAP. The CDR3 runs 15 residues. Here the CDR3 reads CASGFGGQTNQPQHF. Written as DNA, the CDR3 is TGTGCTAGTGGTTTTGGGGGCCAAACGAATCAGCCCCAGCATTTT.

The V and J genes are TRBV6-5 and TRBJ1-5; no clear D. There are 13 residues in the CDR3. V was shortened by 5 bases and J by 4 bases, with 9 bases between the two germline ends. Germline V CDR1 and CDR2: MNHEY, SVGAGI. In DNA, the CDR3 is TGTGCCAGCAGTCTAGAGAGGAATCAGCCCCAGCATTTT. It encodes CASSLERNQPQHF.

This chain links TRBV12-5 with TRBJ2-2; D remains unclear. V was cut by 7 bases and J by 3 bases, with 6 bases left in between. The CDR3 totals 12 residues. Germline V gives CDR1 LGHNT, CDR2 FRNRAP. The CDR3 sequence is CASAVDTGELFF. CDR3 bases: TGTGCTAGTGCGGTGGACACCGGGGAGCTGTTTTTT.

This clone was found once. The chain recombines TRBV10-3 with TRBJ1-5, with unresolved D. Per germline, CDR1 ENHRY and CDR2 SYGVKD. Trimming removed 3 bases from V and 5 bases from J, with 17 bases in between. This CDR3 comprises 16 residues. The CDR3 DNA follows: TGTGCCATCAGTGAAGGATGGAGGGTGGGTGATCAGCCCCAGCATTTT. It codes for CAISEGWRVGDQPQHF.

This chain links TRBV4-3 with TRBJ2-2; 10 bases map to TRBD2. J was trimmed by 5 bases and V by 0 bases; bases with no gene match: 6. The CDR3 runs 17 residues. CDR1 and CDR2 (germline): LGHNA, YSLEER. CDR3 sequence (DNA): TGCGCCAGCAGCCAAGATGGGCTAGCGGGGGAAACCGGGGAGCTGTTTTTT. Residues: CASSQDGLAGETGELFF.

This chain uses TRBV12-3 or TRBV12-4 with TRBJ2-3, with no clear D. The CDR3 length is 13 residues. V shed 6 bases and J shed 4 bases, with 11 bases lying between them. The CDR3 here is CASRPQSADTQYF. The CDR3 bases are TGTGCCAGCAGACCACAAAGCGCAGATACGCAGTATTTT.

The V gene is TRBV7-2, the J gene TRBJ2-5, with D perhaps TRBD2 (5 bases). The CDR3 totals 14 residues. Germline lookup yields CDR1 SGHTA and CDR2 FQGNSA. V dropped 3 bases and J dropped 5 bases, with 13 bases sitting between them. The CDR3 loop reads CASSFLVGSETQYF. DNA for the CDR3: TGTGCCAGCAGCTTCCTGGTGGGGAGTGAGACCCAGTACTTC.

V is TRBV2 and J is TRBJ1-1; 7 positions agree with TRBD1. The CDR3 runs 13 residues. CDR1 is SNHLY and CDR2 is FYNNEI in the germline V gene. J gave up 4 bases and V 6 bases, and 5 bases lay outside the gene matches. CDR3 amino acids: CASRYQGGTEAFF. The CDR3 DNA follows: TGTGCCAGCAGGTATCAGGGGGGCACTGAAGCTTTCTTT.

CDR3 in DNA: TGCAGCGTTGCGGGGCTAGCGGGAGGCTCTAGGGAAATTCAGTACTTC. This gives the protein CSVAGLAGGSREIQYF. The chain has TRBV29-1 and TRBJ2-4; 11 nucleotides match TRBD2. Trimming took 4 bases from V and 10 from J; bases not matched to a gene: 15. This CDR3 region has 16 residues. Germline V lookup: CDR1 SQVTM, CDR2 ANQGSEA.

This chain links TRBV9 with TRBJ2-7; no clear D. Germline lookup yields CDR1 SGDLS and CDR2 YYNGEE. V shed 0 bases and J shed 0 bases, with 7 bases lying between them. The CDR3 runs to 14 residues. The CDR3 region is CASSVGQFSYEQYF. The CDR3 DNA follows: TGTGCCAGCAGCGTAGGCCAGTTCTCCTACGAGCAGTACTTC. Full variable domain (remainder filled in from reference TRBV9 and TRBJ2-7): DSGVTQTPKHLITATGQRVTLRCSPRSGDLSVYWYQQSLDQGLQFLIQYYNGEERAKGNILERFSAQQFPDLHSELNLSSLELGDSALYFCASSVGQFSYEQYFGPGTRLTVT.

The chain couples TRBV6-2 or TRBV6-3 to TRBJ1-6; TRBD1 matches at 7 bases. The trim removed 0 bases at V and 0 bases at J, leaving 11 bases unmatched. This CDR3 has 20 amino acids. Germline V gives CDR1 MNHEY, CDR2 SVGEGT. CDR3 in amino acids: CASSYSTGQSVSSYNSPLHF. CDR3 coding DNA: TGTGCCAGCAGTTACTCTACGGGACAGTCCGTGAGCTCCTATAATTCACCCCTCCACTTT.

The rearrangement uses TRBV5-8 and TRBJ1-1; TRBD1 is a possible D gene (5 bases). Germline V gene lookup returns CDR1 SGHTS and CDR2 YDEGEE. The CDR3 spans 16 residues. V lost 8 bases and J 1 base, leaving 21 bases between the germline ends. CDR3 amino acids: CASRFWTITSNTEAFF. The CDR3 DNA is TGTGCCAGTCGTTTTTGGACAATTACCTCGAACACTGAAGCTTTCTTT.

Concerning this clone: The junction differs from germline at one of its ends, possibly a read error. V usage is TRBV2 and J usage is TRBJ2-2, with TRBD1 identical over 8 bases. Germline CDR1 and CDR2: SNHLY and FYNNEI. The CDR3 covers 15 residues. The CDR3 loop is CAGRAGTGNTGELFF. The CDR3 DNA sequence: TGTGCCGGCAGAGCCGGGACAGGGAACACCGGGGAGCTGTTTTTT.

V is TRBV4-1 and J is TRBJ2-2; D not resolved. The germline CDR1 and CDR2 sequences are MGHRA and YSYEKL. This CDR3 spans 14 amino acids. The V end was cut by 1 base, the J end by 8 bases, with 11 bases between. CDR3 sequence: CASSQVALVGELFF. The CDR3 DNA sequence: TGCGCCAGCAGCCAAGTCGCACTGGTGGGGGAGCTGTTTTTT.

This rearrangement joins TRBV5-1 to TRBJ1-1, with TRBD1 matching over 7 bases. Losses at the gene ends were 4 bases for V and 0 bases for J; bases not matched to a gene: 15. CDR1 and CDR2 (germline): SGHRS, YFSETQ. The CDR3 loop spans 18 amino acids. The CDR3 protein is CASSLRRGTELLNTEAFF. In DNA form, the CDR3 reads TGCGCCAGCAGCCTCCGCCGCGGGACAGAGCTATTGAACACTGAAGCTTTCTTT.